The 25 T cell receptor beta chains below come from one sample, sequenced in a study of PD-L1 blockade in urothelial cancer (dated by TCRdb to 2017 to 2019). The library was produced with the immunoSEQ multiplex PCR assay. The table comes from immuneACCESS by way of TCRdb, which keeps in-frame sequences with V and J called. Part of the clones is missing from these tables; in studies checked, under half for an unresolved V gene and the rest for unknown reasons. Recorded for this sample are under 95,000 clones; around 84% of them occurred a single time. Together, the top ten hold over 2% of the sample. The sample's time point label is to be understood as: pretreatment peripheral blood. Sequencing was performed on PBMCs, taken around atezolizumab (anti-PD-L1) treatment. Receptor source: a man aged 60 to 75 with urothelial cancer.

The chain employs TRBV2 and TRBJ2-2, with 9 bases fitting TRBD1. Germline values: CDR1 SNHLY, CDR2 FYNNEI. The V gene end was trimmed by 4 bases and the J gene end by 7 bases; junction bases not matched to a gene: 4. CDR3 length: 14 residues. CDR3 protein: CASSAQGAIGELFF. CDR3 DNA sequence: TGTGCCAGCAGTGCACAGGGGGCGATCGGGGAGCTGTTTTTT.

CDR3 in DNA: TGCAGCGTTGAGTTAATGTCAGGGGAGTGGACAGATACGCAGTATTTT. Protein sequence: CSVELMSGEWTDTQYF. The gene calls are TRBV29-1 and TRBJ2-3; D is perhaps TRBD1 (6 bases). CDR1 and CDR2 (germline): SQVTM, ANQGSEA. The V gene lost 3 bases and the J gene lost 3 bases, with 19 bases spanning the gap. This CDR3 has 16 residues.

V is TRBV30 and J is TRBJ1-1; 9 bases agree with TRBD1. Unmatched junction bases numbered 9, after V lost 2 bases and J lost 5 bases. The CDR3 sequence is 15 residues long. Per the germline V gene, CDR1 is GTSNPN and CDR2 is SVGIG (reference sequence). CDR3 loop: CAWSLRDRAGTEAFF. In DNA, the CDR3 is TGTGCCTGGAGTCTCCGGGACAGGGCGGGAACTGAAGCTTTCTTT. The whole variable domain, remainder taken from reference TRBV30 and TRBJ1-1, is SQTIHQWPATLVQPVGSPLSLECTVEGTSNPNLYWYRQAAGRGLQLLFYSVGIGQISSEVPQNLSASRPQDRQFILSSKKLLLSDSGFYLCAWSLRDRAGTEAFFGQGTRLTVV.

The genes are TRBV9 and TRBJ2-3; 9 bases are a match to TRBD2. CDR1 and CDR2 from the germline V gene are SGDLS and YYNGEE. J was trimmed by 4 bases and V by 0 bases; bases with no gene match: 12. The CDR3 runs to 18 residues. The CDR3: CASSVEPQSSGGSDTQYF. CDR3 coding DNA: TGTGCCAGCAGCGTAGAACCTCAGAGTAGCGGGGGATCAGATACGCAGTATTTT. The full variable domain, in which reference TRBV9 and TRBJ2-3 provide the parts outside the CDR3, is DSGVTQTPKHLITATGQRVTLRCSPRSGDLSVYWYQQSLDQGLQFLIQYYNGEERAKGNILERFSAQQFPDLHSELNLSSLELGDSALYFCASSVEPQSSGGSDTQYFGPGTRLTVL.

J is TRBJ1-3 and V is TRBV10-3; possibly TRBD1 for D (5 bases). Germline V gene lookup returns CDR1 ENHRY and CDR2 SYGVKD. Trimming pared 9 bases from V and 4 bases from J, leaving 10 bases between. CDR3 length: 12 amino acids. CDR3 sequence (DNA): TGTGCCATTTCCCAGGGAGGAAACACCATATATTTT. As protein: CAISQGGNTIYF.

This chain uses TRBV2 with TRBJ2-2, with D possibly matching TRBD1 (6 bases). Germline V CDR1 and CDR2: SNHLY, FYNNEI. The CDR3 runs 15 residues. Trimming pared 10 bases from V and 0 bases from J, leaving 15 bases between. As DNA, the CDR3 is TGTGCCACTCAACGACAGGCCGCGAACACCGGGGAGCTGTTTTTT. Its protein product is CATQRQAANTGELFF.

The chain employs TRBV11-2 and TRBJ2-5, with 7 bases identical to TRBD1. The germline gives CDR1 SGHAT, CDR2 FQNNGV. CDR3 length equals 15 residues. J lost 1 base, V lost 5 bases, and 7 bases had no gene match. CDR3 in amino acids: CASSRIGQVQETQYF. The CDR3 region has the DNA TGTGCCAGCAGCCGCATCGGACAGGTCCAAGAGACCCAGTACTTC. Looking up the rest from reference TRBV11-2 and TRBJ2-5 gives the full variable domain: EAGVAQSPRYKIIEKRQSVAFWCNPISGHATLYWYQQILGQGPKLLIQFQNNGVVDDSQLPKDRFSAERLKGVDSTLKIQPAKLEDSAVYLCASSRIGQVQETQYFGPGTRLLVL.

The genes are TRBV11-3 and TRBJ2-7; possible D gene TRBD2, 5 bases. The CDR3 runs 14 residues. Trimming shortened V by 5 bases and J by 5 bases, and 16 bases separated the two germline ends. Germline CDR1 and CDR2: SGHNT and YENEEA. CDR3 in DNA: TGTGCCAGCAGCAGTAGGACGGACGGGGACGAGCAGTACTTC. Protein sequence: CASSSRTDGDEQYF.

The chain carries TRBV6-1 and TRBJ1-2; 8 positions agree with TRBD1. With 2 bases clipped from V and 8 bases from J, the junction kept 7 bases outside the gene matches. Looked up from germline, CDR1 is MNHNS and CDR2 is SASEGT. The CDR3 is 14 residues long. This CDR3 is CASSESWTGLGYTF. In DNA form, the CDR3 reads TGTGCCAGCAGTGAAAGTTGGACAGGGTTAGGCTACACCTTC.

V usage is TRBV10-3 and J usage is TRBJ1-2; TRBD1 might be the D (5 bases). The V gene lost 3 bases and the J gene lost 2 bases, with 13 bases spanning the gap. The CDR3 loop spans 15 amino acids. Germline loops: CDR1 ENHRY, CDR2 SYGVKD. CDR3 in amino acids: CAISDPGLSNYGYTF. CDR3 nucleotide sequence: TGTGCCATCAGTGACCCGGGACTATCCAACTATGGCTACACCTTC.

V usage is TRBV6-1 and J usage is TRBJ1-5, with D perhaps TRBD1 (6 bases). This CDR3 contains 13 residues. From germline, CDR1 is MNHNS and CDR2 SASEGT. Deletions cut 6 bases from V and 5 bases from J, with 11 bases between. The CDR3 reads CASSSDSYQPQHF. For the CDR3, the DNA is TGTGCCAGCAGCTCGGACAGCTATCAGCCCCAGCATTTT.

V usage is TRBV9 and J usage is TRBJ2-7, with 7 bases identical to TRBD2. Germline V gene data show CDR1 as SGDLS and CDR2 as YYNGEE. The CDR3 consists of 15 residues. Germline trimming cut 3 bases from V and 0 bases from J; bases unmatched to any gene: 6. As DNA, the CDR3 is TGTGCCAGCAGCGCTGGCGGCGGGGGCTCCTACGAGCAGTACTTC. It yields the protein CASSAGGGGSYEQYF.

The V gene is TRBV27, the J gene TRBJ2-1, with 11 bases matching TRBD2. CDR3 length: 15 amino acids. The trim removed 6 bases at V and 2 bases at J, leaving 3 bases unmatched. From germline, CDR1 is MNHEY and CDR2 SMNVEV (reference sequence). CDR3 DNA sequence: TGTGCCAGCAGGTCGACTAGCGGGACCTACAATGAGCAGTTCTTC. Its protein is CASRSTSGTYNEQFF.

The V gene is TRBV11-2, the J gene TRBJ2-7; 8 bases map to TRBD2. V was clipped by 5 bases and J by 5 bases; unmatched bases: 17. Germline values: CDR1 SGHAT, CDR2 FQNNGV. The CDR3 spans 17 residues. CDR3 protein: CASSPDSKAGVPHEQYF. Here the CDR3 DNA reads TGTGCCAGCAGCCCCGACTCAAAAGCGGGAGTTCCCCACGAGCAGTACTTC. The full variable domain, in which reference TRBV11-2 and TRBJ2-7 provide the parts outside the CDR3, is EAGVAQSPRYKIIEKRQSVAFWCNPISGHATLYWYQQILGQGPKLLIQFQNNGVVDDSQLPKDRFSAERLKGVDSTLKIQPAKLEDSAVYLCASSPDSKAGVPHEQYFGPGTRLTVT.

The chain recombines TRBV9 with TRBJ2-3; tentative D call: TRBD1 (5 bases). CDR1 is SGDLS and CDR2 is YYNGEE in the germline V gene. There are 16 residues in the CDR3. V dropped 0 bases and J dropped 3 bases, with 14 bases sitting between them. CDR3 sequence: CASSVAHERGTDTQYF. The CDR3 nucleotides are TGTGCCAGCAGCGTAGCCCACGAAAGGGGAACAGATACGCAGTATTTT.

CDR3 protein: CASSVRDSYEQYF. The CDR3 DNA reads TGTGCCAGCAGTGTCCGAGACTCTTACGAGCAGTACTTC. The V call is TRBV6-1, the J call TRBJ2-7, with no clear D. Germline loops: CDR1 MNHNS, CDR2 SASEGT. V dropped 4 bases and J dropped 4 bases, with 11 bases sitting between them. This CDR3 is 13 amino acids long.

This sequence joins TRBV7-2 and TRBJ2-2, with 9 bases that match TRBD2. Germline V gives CDR1 SGHTA, CDR2 FQGNSA. The trim removed 3 bases at V and 3 bases at J, leaving 14 bases unmatched. This CDR3 is built from 19 residues. CDR3 protein: CASSLFPSGLAGHTGELFF. The CDR3 DNA reads as TGTGCCAGCAGCTTGTTCCCTTCCGGGCTAGCGGGGCACACCGGGGAGCTGTTTTTT.

The rearrangement links TRBV5-4 to TRBJ2-3; maybe TRBD2 (5 bases). Germline V gives CDR1 SGHNT, CDR2 YYREEE (reference sequence). Trimming removed 4 bases at V and 6 bases at J, with 21 bases between. The CDR3 has 16 residues. The CDR3 nucleotides are TGTGCCAGCAGCGGCGGTGGGAGACCCCCCACTGATACGCAGTATTTT. Translating gives CASSGGGRPPTDTQYF. Complete variable domain (other parts from reference TRBV5-4 and TRBJ2-3): ETGVTQSPTHLIKTRGQQVTLRCSSQSGHNTVSWYQQALGQGPQFIFQYYREEENGRGNFPPRFSGLQFPNYSSELNVNALELDDSALYLCASSGGGRPPTDTQYFGPGTRLTVL.

V is TRBV6-4 and J is TRBJ2-4; D may be TRBD1 (6 bases). Germline CDR1 and CDR2: MRHNA and SNTAGT. This CDR3 comprises 12 residues. V was shortened by 7 bases and J by 10 bases, with 14 bases between the two germline ends. CDR3 DNA: TGTGCCAGCAAGGCAGACAGGCGGATTCAGTACTTC. This codes for CASKADRRIQYF.

The chain links TRBV4-1 to TRBJ1-2; D perhaps matches TRBD1 (6 bases). Germline V gives CDR1 MGHRA, CDR2 YSYEKL. The CDR3 length is 17 residues. Trimming pared 6 bases from V and 0 bases from J, leaving 20 bases between. The CDR3 here is CASRIAGREGANYGYTF. The CDR3 bases are TGCGCCAGCAGAATTGCAGGCAGGGAGGGGGCTAACTATGGCTACACCTTC.

The genes are TRBV4-2 and TRBJ2-6; D possibly corresponds to TRBD1 (5 bases). Germline values: CDR1 LGHNA, CDR2 YNFKEQ. The CDR3 is made up of 17 amino acids. Trimming took off 1 base at V and 0 bases at J, with 10 bases between the two ends. The CDR3 DNA follows: TGTGCCAGCAGCCAAGGTAGACAGTCCTCTGGGGCCAACGTCCTGACTTTC. Protein: CASSQGRQSSGANVLTF.

The chain joins TRBV7-8 to TRBJ2-7; 9 bases agree with TRBD1. Germline V lookup: CDR1 SGHVS, CDR2 FQNEAQ. V lost 5 bases and J lost 2; bases outside the gene matches: 7. The CDR3 has 15 residues. The CDR3 protein is CASSEAGQGPYEQYF. The CDR3 region has the DNA TGTGCCAGCAGCGAAGCGGGACAGGGTCCCTACGAGCAGTACTTC.

The CDR3 is CATSIDRGSSTNEKLFF. The CDR3 DNA reads TGTGCCACCAGCATAGACAGGGGAAGCTCAACTAATGAAAAACTGTTTTTT. V usage is TRBV15 and J usage is TRBJ1-4, with 8 bases fitting TRBD1. The CDR3 contains 17 residues. The V segment lost 4 bases and the J segment 0 bases; nucleotides outside the gene matches: 7. Germline V gives CDR1 LNHNV, CDR2 YYDKDF (reference sequence).

This clone was recorded once. V gene TRBV9 combines with J gene TRBJ2-1, with D perhaps matching TRBD1 (5 bases). The germline V and J ends were trimmed by 3 bases and 4 bases, with 26 bases remaining between them. CDR1 SGDLS and CDR2 YYNGEE come from the germline V gene. The CDR3 extends over 19 amino acids. CDR3 coding DNA: TGTGCCAGCAGCGCCCAACTCATTACCCCTTTTAGACAGTACAATGAGCAGTTCTTC. It yields the protein CASSAQLITPFRQYNEQFF. Full variable domain (remainder filled in from reference TRBV9 and TRBJ2-1): DSGVTQTPKHLITATGQRVTLRCSPRSGDLSVYWYQQSLDQGLQFLIQYYNGEERAKGNILERFSAQQFPDLHSELNLSSLELGDSALYFCASSAQLITPFRQYNEQFFGPGTRLTVL.

This clone appeared once. The chain couples TRBV5-5 to TRBJ1-2, with TRBD1 matching 8 bases. This CDR3 region has 17 residues. V was clipped by 1 base and J by 2 bases; unmatched bases: 10. CDR1 and CDR2 (germline): SGHKS, YYEKEE (reference sequence). CDR3 residues: CASSLNGPGGANYGYTF. The CDR3 DNA sequence: TGTGCCAGCAGCTTGAATGGGCCAGGGGGCGCGAACTATGGCTACACCTTC.